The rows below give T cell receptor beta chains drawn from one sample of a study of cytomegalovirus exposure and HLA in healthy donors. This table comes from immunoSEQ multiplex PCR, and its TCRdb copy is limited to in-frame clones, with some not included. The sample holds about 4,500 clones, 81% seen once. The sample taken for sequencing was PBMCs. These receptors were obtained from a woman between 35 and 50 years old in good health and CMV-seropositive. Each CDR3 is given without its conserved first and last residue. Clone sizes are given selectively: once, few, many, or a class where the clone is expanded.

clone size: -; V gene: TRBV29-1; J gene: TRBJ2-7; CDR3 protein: SVTRGRAVSEQY
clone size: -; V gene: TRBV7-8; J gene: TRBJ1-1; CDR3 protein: ASRTNRGYDTEAF
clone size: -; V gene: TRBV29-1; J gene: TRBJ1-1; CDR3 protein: SVGQANTEAF
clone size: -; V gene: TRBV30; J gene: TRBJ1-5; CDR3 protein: AWSGGGGQPQH
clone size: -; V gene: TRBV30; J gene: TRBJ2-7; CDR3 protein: AWSVGGNSYEQY
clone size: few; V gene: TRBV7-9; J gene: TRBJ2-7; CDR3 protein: ASSWTPGQGAEEQY
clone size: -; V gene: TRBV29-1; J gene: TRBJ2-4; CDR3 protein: SVLWGGAKNIQY
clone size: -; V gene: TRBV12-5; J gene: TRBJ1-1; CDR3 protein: ASGHRVTEAF
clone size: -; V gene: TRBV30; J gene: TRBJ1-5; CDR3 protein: AWSAGQLNQPQH
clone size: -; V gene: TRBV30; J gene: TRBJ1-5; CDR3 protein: AWSRDRTNQPQH
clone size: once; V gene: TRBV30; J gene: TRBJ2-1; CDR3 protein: AWTSLAQQF
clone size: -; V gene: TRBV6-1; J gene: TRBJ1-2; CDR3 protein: ASSDTGFPNYGYT
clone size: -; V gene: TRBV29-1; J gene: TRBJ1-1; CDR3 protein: SVEDVGREAEAF
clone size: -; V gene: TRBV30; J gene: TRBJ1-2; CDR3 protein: AWRGQGVNYGYT
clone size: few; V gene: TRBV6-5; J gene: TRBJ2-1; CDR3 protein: ASSAGTSARNEQF
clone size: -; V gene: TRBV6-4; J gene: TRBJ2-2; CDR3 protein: ASRRTSGSGGELF
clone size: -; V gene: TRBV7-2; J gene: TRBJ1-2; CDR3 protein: ASSPGGEKANYGYT
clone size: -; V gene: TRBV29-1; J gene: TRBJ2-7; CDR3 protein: SVEAGGRYEQY
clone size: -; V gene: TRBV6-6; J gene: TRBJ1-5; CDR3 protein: ASSSPGQGNQPQH
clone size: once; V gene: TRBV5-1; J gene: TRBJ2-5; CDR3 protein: ASSRDSIQETQY
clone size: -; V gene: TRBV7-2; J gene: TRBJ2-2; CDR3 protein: ASSFLDRVNTGELF
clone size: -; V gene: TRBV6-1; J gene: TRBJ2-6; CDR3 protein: ASSADSSGANVLT
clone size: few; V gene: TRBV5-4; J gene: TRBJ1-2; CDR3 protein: ASSLDYTNYGYT
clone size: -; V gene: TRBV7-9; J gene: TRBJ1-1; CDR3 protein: ASSPWDMNTEAF
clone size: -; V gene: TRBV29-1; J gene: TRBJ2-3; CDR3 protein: SVGGVDTQY
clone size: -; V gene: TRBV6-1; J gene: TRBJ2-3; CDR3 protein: ASSEALSGTPPSDTQY
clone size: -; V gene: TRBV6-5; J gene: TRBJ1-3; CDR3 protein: ASSYSGGVGNTIY
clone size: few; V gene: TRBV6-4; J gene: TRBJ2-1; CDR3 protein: ASSVGLAEPNEQF
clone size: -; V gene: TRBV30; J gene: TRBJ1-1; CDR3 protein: GGGYTEAF
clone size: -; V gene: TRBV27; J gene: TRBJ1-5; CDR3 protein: ASGQRNQPQH
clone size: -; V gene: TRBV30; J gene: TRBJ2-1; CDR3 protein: AWSSGTSDHNEQF
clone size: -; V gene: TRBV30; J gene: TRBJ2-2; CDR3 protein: AWKYLRDTGELF
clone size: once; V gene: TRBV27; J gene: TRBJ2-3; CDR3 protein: ASSPGLFHTDTQY
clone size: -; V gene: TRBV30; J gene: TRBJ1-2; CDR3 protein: ANPTGGYGYT
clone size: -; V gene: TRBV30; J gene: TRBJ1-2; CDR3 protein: AWSVPGHTT
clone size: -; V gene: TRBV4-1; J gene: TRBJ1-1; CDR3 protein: ASSQERKDSTEAF
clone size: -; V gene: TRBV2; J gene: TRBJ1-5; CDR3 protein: ASSVEQGPNQPQH
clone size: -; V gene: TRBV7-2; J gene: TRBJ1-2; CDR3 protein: ASSSAVQISNYGYT
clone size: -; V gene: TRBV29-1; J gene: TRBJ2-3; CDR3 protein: SVDRGTGDTQY
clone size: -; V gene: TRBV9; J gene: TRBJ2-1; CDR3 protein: ASSVVSGGEQF
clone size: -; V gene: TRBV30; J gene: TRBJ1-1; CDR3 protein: AWSVRRLNTEAF
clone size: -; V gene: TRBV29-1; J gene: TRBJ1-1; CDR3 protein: SVQTGRTEAF
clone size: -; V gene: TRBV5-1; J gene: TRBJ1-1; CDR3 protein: ASSRSLNTEAF
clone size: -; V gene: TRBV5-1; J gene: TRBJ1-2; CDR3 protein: ASSLAAGANYGYT
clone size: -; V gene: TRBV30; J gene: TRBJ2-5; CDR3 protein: AWTSGRETQY
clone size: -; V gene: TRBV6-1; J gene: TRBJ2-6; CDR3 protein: ASNIAGTGANVLT
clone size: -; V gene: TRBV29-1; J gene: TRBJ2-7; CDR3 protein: SVKGQLSYEQY
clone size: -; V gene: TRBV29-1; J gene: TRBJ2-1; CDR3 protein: SVEWGTGGREQF
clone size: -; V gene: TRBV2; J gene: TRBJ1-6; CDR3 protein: ASVEERRSPLH
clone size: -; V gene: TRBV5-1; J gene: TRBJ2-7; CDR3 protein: ASSLVVQPYEQY
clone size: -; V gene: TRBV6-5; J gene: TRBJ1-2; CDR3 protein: ASSSDRGSVGYT
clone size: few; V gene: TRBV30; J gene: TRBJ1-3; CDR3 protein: AWSYPGQGNTIY
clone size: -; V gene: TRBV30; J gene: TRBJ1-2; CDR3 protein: AWSYGTGNGYT
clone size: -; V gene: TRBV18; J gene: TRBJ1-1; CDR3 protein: ASSPTGGRAGTEAF